Described below is a single TCR beta chain sequence and its context. There are a few counts of this clone. The antigen it recognizes is unknown. The input lacks base qualities; no much larger clone sits a single base away. The source of the sample is a study of cytomegalovirus exposure and HLA in healthy donors listed by TCRdb under 2017. At the level of the whole study: According to an earlier analysis of several hundred of the donors, 200 million or so T cells yielded approximately 120 million unique TCR beta sequences and around 300 Gb of sequence data. Approximately 310 gigabases of sequencing data and approximately 85 million unique TCR sequences were included in an early release covering under 650 HLA-typed donors. Of the 398 genotyped donors, 81% fell in the genetic ancestry cluster associated with self-reported Caucasian donors. The study aimed to test whether signatures of past pathogen exposure could be identified by cataloging public T cell receptors. The study profiled the T cell repertoires of under 850 subjects by immunosequencing and related them to cytomegalovirus serostatus. In addition to the first cohort of 500 to 850 subjects, a separate validation cohort of 120 different subjects was used. High-throughput TCR immunosequencing, statistical association of individual TCRs with disease status, and machine learning were combined to predict cytomegalovirus infection status. A later analysis re-examined previously published TCR beta repertoires from more than 650 donors and added high-resolution HLA genotyping to investigate patterns of TCR occurrence. Rather than using new phenotypic data, the later analysis identified candidate immune exposures from TCR beta sequences and from how often those sequences occurred across donors. To decide whether each TCR beta V gene segment behaved as functional or pseudogenic, an earlier analysis of some 540 of the donors relied on high-throughput TCR beta sequencing. Alongside the repertoire data, information on donor age, sex, ethnicity and CMV serostatus was compiled. Genome-wide SNP genotypes for about three fifths of the 666 donors were used in a later genetic analysis, which treated that subset as a discovery cohort. All discovery cohort repertoires had been generated using a single sequencing platform. HLA typing included class I and class II loci at four-digit resolution. The number of typed donors differed by locus: 629-630 for A, B, C, DRB1 and DQB1; approximately 520 for DQA1; 600 to 610 for DPA1; and about 450 for DPB1. Four to six DR-DQ haplotypes were handled as single units for association and clustering, since linkage in the cohort was strong. Among about 370 genotyped donors of the cohort, an average of approximately 240,000 unique TCR beta nucleotide sequences was sequenced per donor, of which about 19% were non-productive.

The cohort consisted of 670 or so healthy bone marrow donors. At the time of sampling, all cohort members were nominally healthy, though unrecorded immune exposures were likely present. The donor tested CMV seropositive and was one of the 289 seropositive cohort members. A peripheral blood sample was collected from each donor, and TCR beta sequencing was performed on peripheral blood mononuclear cells. The Qiagen DNeasy Blood Extraction Kit was used to extract genomic DNA from the blood cell samples. The library came from the immunoSEQ multiplex PCR assay. The multiplex PCR relied on a mix of 60 forward primers for TCR Vbeta segments and 13 reverse primers for TCR Jbeta segments. The CDR3 region of rearranged TCR beta genes was amplified from genomic DNA by a multiplex PCR assay. The amplified TCR beta libraries were sequenced on the Illumina HiSeq System as 87-base-pair reads. The study's processing was this. A later analysis tallied around 80 million unique TCR beta chains across the 700 or so repertoires, and approximately 12 million of those chains were shared by two or more donors. To remove PCR and sequencing errors, raw reads were error-corrected and collapsed into unique sequences using a nearest-neighbor algorithm that merged closely related sequences. CDR3 sequences were aligned to IMGT reference sequences to assign V, D and J gene segments. For a sequence to be retained, a match of at least six nucleotides was required to both a V gene segment and a J gene segment. Rearrangements were classified as productive when the CDR3 lacked stop codons and remained in frame with V and J, and all other rearrangements were classified as non-productive. CDR3 was defined according to IMGT convention as the region running from the second conserved V-encoded cysteine to the conserved J-encoded phenylalanine. The earlier analysis of about 610 of the donors excluded sequences that lacked an unambiguous match to a single V gene segment. An earlier analysis of just under 600 of the donors called V segments functional above 56.7% productive rearrangements and segregating when the between-donor standard deviation exceeded 5%. A statistical classification framework was built for diagnosing cytomegalovirus status from the catalog of TCR beta chain sequences. In a later analysis, V and J genes were assigned by comparing TCR nucleotide sequences against IMGT/GENE-DB human TR gene sequences. The TCRdist pipeline was used in a later analysis to assign CDR3 sequences and most-parsimonious VDJ recombination scenarios. In a later analysis, each TCR beta chain was defined by its CDR3 amino acid sequence together with its V-gene family, and reads without a unique V-gene family were excluded. A later analysis removed 500 to 650 highly shared, low-generation-probability nucleotide sequences to deal with suspected cross-contamination and a sequencing artifact. In a later analysis, a clonal expansion index was calculated for each public chain from normalized within-repertoire ranks of inferred template counts. In a later analysis, generation probabilities were computed with a VDJ recombination model fitted to out-of-frame rearrangements, and the resulting probabilities were checked against IGoR. In a later analysis, TCR-TCR, TCR-HLA and TCR-CMV co-occurrence was scored with hypergeometric tests, and a repertoire-size bias correction was applied to TCR pairs. In a later analysis, false discovery rates were estimated by permuting HLA or CMV assignments 20 times. In a later analysis, co-occurring TCRs were grouped using DBSCAN, and TCRdist sequence similarity was added for clustering within HLA-allele-positive subsets. For co-occurrence clustering, repertoires with fewer than 30,000 or more than 120,000 public chains were excluded, along with 5 or 6 repertoires with anomalous nucleotide sharing. The table comes from immuneACCESS by way of TCRdb, which keeps in-frame sequences with V and J called. Part of the clones is missing from these tables; in studies checked, under half for an unresolved V gene and the rest for unknown reasons. V, J and clone size are those of that table, while D and trimming were read from the DNA. The sample yields 100,000 to 150,000 clones; 70% to 80% were counted once. 3% to 4.5% of the sample is held by the ten biggest clonotypes.

Overall results and qualifications from the work: Approximately 18 rarely observed V segments, including chromosome 9 orphons, were excluded from the earlier analysis of about 610 of the donors because counts were too low. HLA typing was unavailable for some donors at each locus, so association tests used only the typed subset. Some IMGT-functional V segments, including TRBV6-2 and TRBV6-3, could not be told apart with the 87-base-pair reads, so those segments were excluded. In a later analysis, HLA-associated TCR beta chains were found to be more clonally expanded and to have lower generation probabilities than equally common non-associated chains. Correlated functional status among segregating V segments might reflect linkage disequilibrium, but an unknown experimental factor could not be ruled out. The classifier was reported to diagnose cytomegalovirus status with high specificity and sensitivity in both the original cohort and the validation cohort. For the cohort, immune exposure information was limited to CMV serostatus. Sequencing depth was assumed to be roughly uniform across donors in the presence/absence analyses, though that assumption may not hold. When HLA alleles, especially DR and DQ, strongly co-occurred, attributing TCR associations to individual alleles was difficult. Most TCR sequences were observed very rarely across donors, whereas some public TCRs were present in many individuals. In this cohort, only TCR beta chains were sequenced, and detectable features were limited by the absence of alpha or paired-chain data. In a later analysis, several top co-occurrence clusters were reported to appear linked to parvovirus B19, influenza, CMV and Epstein-Barr virus. It was suggested by the authors that the approach could potentially be generalized to other disease states and immunological phenotypes. The study gave a list of 150 to 200 TCR beta chains associated with cytomegalovirus. Broadly in line with IMGT annotations, most TCR beta V segments showed up in productive rearrangements about 90% or about 30% of the time in an earlier analysis of approximately 640 of the donors. A later genetic analysis reported fewer N-insertions in productive TCRs among donors in an Asian-associated ancestry cluster than the approximately 670-donor mean. Most CMV-associated TCR beta chains appeared to be HLA-restricted in a later analysis, and the HLA associations seemed to be driven largely by CMV exposure. In vitro tests confirmed that a few of the cytomegalovirus-associated TCR beta chains recognize cytomegalovirus antigens. In a later analysis, the rate of TCR association differed among HLA loci, with DRB1 alleles having the most associated TCRs and HLA-C alleles having the fewest. A cluster of highly shared sequence variants was judged likely to represent a technical artifact of the sequencing pipeline. A further reported finding was that TCR beta sequences accurately predicted the HLA-A and HLA-B alleles for most subjects in the first cohort. A later genetic analysis associated a missense DCLRE1C variant with V-gene and J-gene trimming of TCR beta chains, and an independent cohort replicated the association. A later analysis associated 15,000 to 20,000 TCR beta sequences with specific HLA alleles at a false discovery rate of 0.05.

The CDR1 and CDR2 encoded by the germline V gene are SGHRS and YFSETQ. V is pruned by 4 bases and J by 5 bases, leaving 4 bases of the junction without a gene match. Its CDR3 holds 13 amino acids, cysteine through phenylalanine. This entry keeps only the CDR3 DNA: 39 bases, framed from base 1. The chain is assembled from TRBV5-1 and TRBJ1-1; 8 nucleotides in the junction match TRBD1. Input material: PBMCs. The clonotype originates from a man aged 35-49 years in good health and CMV-seropositive. The CDR3 here reads CASSRGQATEAFF. The nucleotides read TGCGCCAGCAGCAGGGGACAGGCTACTGAAGCTTTCTTT.